This paragraph covers one T cell receptor beta chain sequence. The germline V and J ends were trimmed by 4 bases and 0 bases, with 14 bases remaining between them. The CDR3 extends over 16 amino acids. Germline V CDR1 and CDR2: SGDLS, YYNGEE. This entry belongs to a study of cytomegalovirus exposure and HLA in healthy donors. The PCR contained 60 Vbeta and 13 Jbeta primers. Sequencing used immunoSEQ multiplex PCR; TCRdb keeps in-frame clones, though not all of them. There are about 170,000 clones in the sample; more than 65% occur only once, and roughly 1.5% lies in the top ten. The sequence came from a male donor in good health and CMV-seronegative. The gene calls are TRBV9 and TRBJ1-3; D is unresolved. The source material was PBMCs. DNA for the CDR3: TGTGCCAGCAGCTTCACACATGGCAGCTCTGGAAACACCATATATTTT. It specifies CASSFTHGSSGNTIYF.